This is a list of T cell receptor beta chains from one sample in a study of cytomegalovirus exposure and HLA in healthy donors. Only in-frame clones appear in the TCRdb table, and some are missing; sequencing was by immunoSEQ multiplex PCR. The sample records roughly 110,000 clones, 82% being singletons. The sequenced material came from PBMCs. These receptors all stem from a young man in good health and CMV-seropositive. CDR3s include the opening cysteine and the closing phenylalanine or tryptophan. The D gene is left open where the match is weak. Not all rows give a size; the values are once, few, many and, for expanded clones, a class.

v_call	clone_size	d_call	j_call	cdr3_nt	cdr3_aa
TRBV5-1	-	TRBD1	TRBJ1-2	TGCGCCAGCAGCGGGGGACAGGGCAACTATGGCTACACCTTC	CASSGGQGNYGYTF
TRBV7-2	-	-	TRBJ1-1	TGTGCCAGCAGCTTTTATGGGGCGAACACTGAAGCTTTCTTT	CASSFYGANTEAFF
TRBV27	-	-	TRBJ1-4	TGTGCCAGCAGTTCGGTGACAGCAACTAATGAAAAACTGTTTTTT	CASSSVTATNEKLFF
TRBV30	-	TRBD2	TRBJ2-3	TGTGCCTGGAGTGTAGGCGGGGGGGTTGGGACAGATACGCAGTATTTT	CAWSVGGGVGTDTQYF
TRBV7-9	few	-	TRBJ1-3	TGTTCCAGCAGCGGTAGGGAACAGGGCGTTCTTGGAAACACCATATATTTT	CSSSGREQGVLGNTIYF
TRBV7-9	-	-	TRBJ2-5	TGTTCCAGCAGCTTGGCAGGGGCAGGCGAGACCCAGTACTTC	CSSSLAGAGETQYF
TRBV15	-	TRBD1	TRBJ1-5	TGTGCCACCAGCAGGGAGGGACAGCCATTTAATCAGCCCCAGCATTTT	CATSREGQPFNQPQHF
TRBV6-6	few	-	TRBJ1-1	TGTGCCAGCCTGGGAGGACGGGGCGAGGAAGCTTTCTTT	CASLGGRGEEAFF
TRBV5-1	-	TRBD1	TRBJ1-1	TGCGCCAGCAGCTTCACGGCCGGGACAGGGGGAGAAGCTTTCTTT	CASSFTAGTGGEAFF
TRBV5-6	-	-	TRBJ1-2	TGTGCCAGCAGCTTCCCGGGAAACTATGGCTACACCTTC	CASSFPGNYGYTF
TRBV5-4	-	TRBD1	TRBJ1-4	TGTGCCAGCAGCCGGACAGGGGGTTCGTCCGAAAAACTGTTTTTT	CASSRTGGSSEKLFF
TRBV2	-	TRBD2	TRBJ2-1	TGTGCCAGCAGTGAGCTTGGGGGGACTAGAGCCTACAATGAGCAGTTCTTC	CASSELGGTRAYNEQFF
TRBV27	once	TRBD1	TRBJ2-3	TGTGCCAGCAGCAGGACAGGGGAAGATACGCAGTATTTT	CASSRTGEDTQYF
TRBV5-1	-	-	TRBJ2-3	TGCGCCAGCAGCTTTACTAGTTCCCCTCAGATAGGGCAGTATTTT	CASSFTSSPQIGQYF
TRBV7-9	-	-	TRBJ1-2	TGTGCCAGCAGCTTAGATGGACATTATGGCTACACCTTC	CASSLDGHYGYTF
TRBV7-6	-	-	TRBJ1-1	TGTGCCAGCAGCTTAGATGTTCCGACAGGTTCGAACACTGAAGCTTTCTTT	CASSLDVPTGSNTEAFF
TRBV30	-	TRBD1	TRBJ1-1	TGTGCCTGGAGTCCTGGACAGGGGGTAACTGAAGCTTTCTTT	CAWSPGQGVTEAFF
TRBV6-4	-	TRBD1	TRBJ2-2	TGTGCCAGCAGTCCCGGGACAGCGCCTTCCGGGGAGCTGTTTTTT	CASSPGTAPSGELFF
TRBV14	-	TRBD1	TRBJ1-1	TGTGCCAGCAGCTCGACAGGGGACGGTAACACTGAAGCTTTCTTT	CASSSTGDGNTEAFF
TRBV15	-	TRBD2	TRBJ2-3	TGTGCCACCAGCAGAGATCGGGGGCGGGGGGCCACAGATACGCAGTATTTT	CATSRDRGRGATDTQYF
TRBV10-3	-	TRBD1	TRBJ1-1	TGTGCCATCAGTCCCGGGACAGGGAATTGGTACACTGAAGCTTTCTTT	CAISPGTGNWYTEAFF
TRBV10-1	-	-	TRBJ2-5	TGCGCCAGCAGTGAGTCGGGGTTCAGGGGAGAGACCCAGTACTTC	CASSESGFRGETQYF
TRBV15	once	TRBD2	TRBJ2-5	TGTGCCACCAGTCTAAGCGGGGGTTACCAAGAGACCCAGTACTTC	CATSLSGGYQETQYF
TRBV7-9	-	-	TRBJ1-2	TGTGCCAGCACCCCACAGGCCACCCATAACTATGGCTACACCTTC	CASTPQATHNYGYTF
TRBV5-1	-	TRBD1	TRBJ1-3	TGCGCCAGCAGCTTGAGCGCGGGACAGGCCTCTGGAAACACCATATATTTT	CASSLSAGQASGNTIYF
TRBV6-6	-	-	TRBJ1-2	TGTGCCAGCGGACACCACACCTATGGCTACACCTTC	CASGHHTYGYTF
TRBV2	few	TRBD1	TRBJ1-2	TGTGCCAGCACTCTGGAAGGGGGCGTAGTGTATGGCTACACCTTC	CASTLEGGVVYGYTF
TRBV10-3	-	TRBD1	TRBJ2-2	TGTGCCATCGGACAGGCTGGGGGGGAGCTGTTTTTT	CAIGQAGGELFF
TRBV11-3	medium-sized	TRBD2	TRBJ2-7	TGTGCCAGCAGCCCTTTCCGGGGGGAATCCTACGAGCAGTACTTC	CASSPFRGESYEQYF
TRBV5-1	-	-	TRBJ1-6	TGCGCCAGCAGCTTCGGAGCTAACGAAAATTCACCCCTCCACTTT	CASSFGANENSPLHF
TRBV19	-	-	TRBJ1-2	TGTGCCAGTAGTGCGGGGGGCGAGACTTATGGCTACACCTTC	CASSAGGETYGYTF
TRBV7-6	-	-	TRBJ2-7	TGTGCCACTAGCCCTGGGCAGGGAGGAAACGAGCAGTACTTC	CATSPGQGGNEQYF
TRBV5-5	-	-	TRBJ1-5	TGTGCCAGCAGCTTGGACGGACTGGTGAGCAATCAGCCCCAGCATTTT	CASSLDGLVSNQPQHF
TRBV7-9	few	-	TRBJ1-1	TGTGCCAGCAGCCGGGGTGGATTGAACACTGAAGCTTTCTTT	CASSRGGLNTEAFF
TRBV27	-	TRBD2	TRBJ2-7	TGTGCCAGCCAGGTGAGCGGGGGGTCCTACGAGCAGTACTTC	CASQVSGGSYEQYF
TRBV27	-	-	TRBJ2-7	TGTGCCAGCAGCGACAGTTTCTCCTACGAGCAGTACTTC	CASSDSFSYEQYF
TRBV10-3	-	TRBD1	TRBJ1-2	TGTGCCATCGACACGGGACAGGCCTATGGCTACACCTTC	CAIDTGQAYGYTF
TRBV4-1	-	-	TRBJ2-2	TGCGCCAGCAGCATAACTCCCTTGAACACCGGGGAGCTGTTTTTT	CASSITPLNTGELFF
TRBV30	-	-	TRBJ2-5	TGTGCCTGGAGTGGTCTCCCCTTAGAGACCCAGTACTTC	CAWSGLPLETQYF
TRBV19	-	-	TRBJ1-5	TGTGCCAGTAGTATACGGGGAAGTCAGCCCCAGCATTTT	CASSIRGSQPQHF
TRBV9	-	-	TRBJ1-6	TGTGCCAGCAGCGTAGAACAGGACAATTCACCCCTCCACTTT	CASSVEQDNSPLHF
TRBV6-6	-	TRBD1	TRBJ1-6	TGTGCCAGCAGCCGACAGGGTTCTCGATCACCCCTCCACTTT	CASSRQGSRSPLHF
TRBV30	-	-	TRBJ2-6	TGTGCCTGGACCCGGGGGTCCGGGGCCAACGGCCTGACTTTC	CAWTRGSGANGLTF
TRBV7-9	-	-	TRBJ2-3	TGTTCCAGCAGCTCCACCTACGGTTCACTGGAGTTT	CSSSSTYGSLEF
TRBV2	-	TRBD1	TRBJ2-1	TGTGCCAGCCGCGGACAGGGGGATGAGCAGTTCTTC	CASRGQGDEQFF
TRBV10-3	few	TRBD1	TRBJ1-1	TGTGCCATCAGGGGGACAGGGAGGAACACTGAAGCTTTCTTT	CAIRGTGRNTEAFF
TRBV2	-	-	TRBJ1-2	TGTGCCAGCAAGGTTGAGGCAGCATCGAAATTC	CASKVEAASKF